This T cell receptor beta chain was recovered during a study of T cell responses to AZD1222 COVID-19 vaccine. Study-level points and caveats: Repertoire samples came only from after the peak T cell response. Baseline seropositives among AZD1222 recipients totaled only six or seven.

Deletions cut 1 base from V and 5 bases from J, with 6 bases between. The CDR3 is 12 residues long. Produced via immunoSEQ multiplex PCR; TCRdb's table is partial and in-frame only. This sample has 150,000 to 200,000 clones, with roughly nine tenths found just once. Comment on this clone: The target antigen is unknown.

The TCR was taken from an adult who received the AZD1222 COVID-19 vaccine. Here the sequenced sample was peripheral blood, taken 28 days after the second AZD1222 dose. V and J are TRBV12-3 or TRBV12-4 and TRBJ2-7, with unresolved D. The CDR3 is CASSLVFHEQYF. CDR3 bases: TGTGCCAGCAGTTTAGTGTTCCACGAGCAGTACTTC.